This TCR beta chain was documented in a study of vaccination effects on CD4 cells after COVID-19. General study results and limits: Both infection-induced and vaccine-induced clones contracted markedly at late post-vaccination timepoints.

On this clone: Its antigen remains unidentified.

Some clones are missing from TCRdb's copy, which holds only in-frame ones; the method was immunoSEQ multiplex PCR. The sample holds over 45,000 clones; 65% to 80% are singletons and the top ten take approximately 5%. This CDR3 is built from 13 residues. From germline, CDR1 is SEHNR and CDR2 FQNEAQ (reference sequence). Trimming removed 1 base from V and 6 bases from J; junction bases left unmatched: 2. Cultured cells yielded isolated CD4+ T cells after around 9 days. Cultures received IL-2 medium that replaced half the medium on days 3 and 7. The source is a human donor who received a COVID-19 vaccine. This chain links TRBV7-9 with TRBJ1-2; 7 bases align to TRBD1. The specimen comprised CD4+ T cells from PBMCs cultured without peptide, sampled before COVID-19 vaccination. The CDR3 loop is CASSLGRGNGYTF. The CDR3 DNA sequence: TGTGCCAGCAGCTTAGGCAGGGGGAATGGCTACACCTTC. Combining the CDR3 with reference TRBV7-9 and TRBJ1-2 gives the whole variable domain DTGVSQNPRHKITKRGQNVTFRCDPISEHNRLYWYRQTLGQGPEFLTYFQNEAQLEKSRLLSDRFSAERPKGSFSTLEIQRTEQGDSAMYLCASSLGRGNGYTFGSGTRLTVV.